The text below deals with one T cell receptor (beta chain). Its specificity is not known. This entry belongs to a study of T cell responses to AZD1222 COVID-19 vaccine. Study results and caveats: In the spike-specific TCR repertoire, nearly half reportedly target unmutated variant regions.

Sequencing was performed with immunoSEQ multiplex PCR; in TCRdb, only in-frame clones are kept and a portion is missing. The data hold 120,000 to 150,000 clones, with 85% to 95% observed a single time. The CDR3 sequence is 15 residues long. Germline CDR1 SQVTM, CDR2 ANQGSEA. Trimming removed 3 bases at V and 0 bases at J, with 14 bases between. The chain carries TRBV29-1 and TRBJ1-1, with D perhaps matching TRBD1 (6 bases). Sequenced material: peripheral blood, taken on day 0 of AZD1222 vaccination. This clonotype was sampled from an adult in good health. CDR3 amino acids: CSVDLPGQLNTEAFF. CDR3 DNA: TGCAGCGTTGACTTACCTGGACAGTTGAACACTGAAGCTTTCTTT. Combining the CDR3 with reference TRBV29-1 and TRBJ1-1 gives the whole variable domain SAVISQKPSRDICQRGTSLTIQCQVDSQVTMMFWYRQQPGQSLTLIATANQGSEATYESGFVIDKFPISRPNLTFSTLTVSNMSPEDSSIYLCSVDLPGQLNTEAFFGQGTRLTVV.